Following are 2 T cell receptor beta chains from one sample sequenced in a study of blood T cell repertoires in COVID-19. Sequencing was performed with immunoSEQ multiplex PCR; in TCRdb, only in-frame clones are kept and a portion is missing. The sample includes about 78,000 clones, around 90% of them seen just once. Material: peripheral blood. Every receptor here comes from a woman of 80 years or more with acute or convalescent COVID-19.

The J gene is TRBJ1-3, the V gene TRBV18; 9 nucleotides line up with TRBD1. CDR1 and CDR2 from the germline V gene are KGHSH and LQKENI. Losses at the gene ends were 2 bases for V and 2 bases for J; bases not matched to a gene: 4. The CDR3 is made up of 16 amino acids. The CDR3 nucleotides read TGTGCCAGCTCACCAACCGGGACAGGGCCTGGAAACACCATATATTTT. Protein: CASSPTGTGPGNTIYF.

The CDR3 loop reads CASSPQDRGNQPQHF. The DNA of the CDR3 is TGTGCCAGCAGCCCCCAAGACAGGGGAAATCAGCCCCAGCATTTT. V usage is TRBV7-8 and J usage is TRBJ1-5; 8 positions agree with TRBD1. The junction had 7 bases not matched to a gene; V was cut back by 5 bases and J by 4 bases. Germline CDR1 reads SGHVS; CDR2 reads FQNEAQ. The CDR3 sequence is 15 residues long.